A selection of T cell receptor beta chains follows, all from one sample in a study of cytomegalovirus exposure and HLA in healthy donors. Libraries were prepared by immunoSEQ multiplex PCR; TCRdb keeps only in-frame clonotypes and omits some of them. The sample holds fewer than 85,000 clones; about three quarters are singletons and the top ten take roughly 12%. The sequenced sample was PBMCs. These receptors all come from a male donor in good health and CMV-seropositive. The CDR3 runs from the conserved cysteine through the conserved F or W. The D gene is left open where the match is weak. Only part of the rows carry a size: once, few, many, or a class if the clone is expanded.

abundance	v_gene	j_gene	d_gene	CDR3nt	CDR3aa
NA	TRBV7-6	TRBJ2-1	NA	TGTGCCAGCAGCCAACGACAACCCAGCTCCTACAATGAGCAGTTCTTC	CASSQRQPSSYNEQFF
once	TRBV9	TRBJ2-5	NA	TGTGCCAGCAGCCGGTCCGCCCAACGCCCCCAAGAGACCCAGTACTTC	CASSRSAQRPQETQYF
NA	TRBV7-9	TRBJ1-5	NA	TGTGCCAGCAGCTTAGGGGGAGATAATCAGCCCCAGCATTTT	CASSLGGDNQPQHF
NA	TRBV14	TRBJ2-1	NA	TGTGCCAGCAGCCAAGATCCGGGAGACTCCTACAATGAGCAGTTCTTC	CASSQDPGDSYNEQFF
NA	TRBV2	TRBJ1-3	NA	TGTGCCAGCAGTGAATCAGGGTGGGGAAACACCATATATTTT	CASSESGWGNTIYF
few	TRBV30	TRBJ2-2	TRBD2	TGTGCCTGGACCCCTATCGCAGCGGGGGCCGGGGAGCTGTTTTTT	CAWTPIAAGAGELFF
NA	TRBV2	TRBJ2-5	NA	TGTGCCAGCAGTGAGGGTTCAGGGGTGGAAGAGACCCAGTACTTC	CASSEGSGVEETQYF
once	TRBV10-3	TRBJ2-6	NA	TGTGCCATCAGTGAGTCGAAGCACTCTGGGGCCAACGTCCTGACTTTC	CAISESKHSGANVLTF
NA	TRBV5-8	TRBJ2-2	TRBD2	TGTGCCAGCAGCTTATTCGGGGGGGCCACCGGGGAGCTGTTTTTT	CASSLFGGATGELFF
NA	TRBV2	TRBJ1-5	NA	TGTGCCAGCAGCAAGCCGGGGGGTAGCAATCAGCCCCAGCATTTT	CASSKPGGSNQPQHF
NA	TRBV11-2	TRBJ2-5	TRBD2	TGTGCCAGCAGCCCCCTAGCGGGGGGGCGGGAGACCCAGTACTTC	CASSPLAGGRETQYF
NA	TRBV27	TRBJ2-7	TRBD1	TGTGCCAGCAGTCGACAGGGCTCCTACGAGCAGTACTTC	CASSRQGSYEQYF
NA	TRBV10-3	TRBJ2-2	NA	TGTGCCGTGGGCCCCGGGGAGCTGTTTTTT	CAVGPGELFF
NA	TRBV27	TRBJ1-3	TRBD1	TGTGCCAGCAGTCCACTATGGGACAGCTCTGGAAACACCATATATTTT	CASSPLWDSSGNTIYF
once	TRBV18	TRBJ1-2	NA	TGTGCCAGCTCATCGGGGGATGGCTACACCTTC	CASSSGDGYTF
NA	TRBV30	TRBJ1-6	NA	TGTGCCTGGAGTAACCAGGGGAATTCACCCCTCCACTTT	CAWSNQGNSPLHF
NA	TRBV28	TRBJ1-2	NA	TGTGCCAGCAGTTCGGGCGGGGATAACTATGGCTACACCTTC	CASSSGGDNYGYTF
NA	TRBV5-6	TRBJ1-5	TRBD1	TGTGCCAGCAGCTTGAGGGGGCGCAGTCAGCCCCAGCATTTT	CASSLRGRSQPQHF
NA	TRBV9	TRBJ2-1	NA	TGTGCCAGCAGCGTAGGGGGACTGGCCAACAATGAGCAGTTCTTC	CASSVGGLANNEQFF
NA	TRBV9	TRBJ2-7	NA	TGTGCCAGCAGCGTAAAGGGGGATACCTACGAGCAGTACTTC	CASSVKGDTYEQYF
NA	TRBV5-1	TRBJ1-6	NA	TGCGCCAGCAGCTTGGAGAACAGGGTGAAGATTAATTCACCCCTCCACTTT	CASSLENRVKINSPLHF
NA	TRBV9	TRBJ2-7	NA	TGTGCCAGCAGCGTAGTTGCGGATTCCTACGAGCAGTACTTC	CASSVVADSYEQYF
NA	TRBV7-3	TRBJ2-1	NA	TGTGCCAGCAGCCCAGGAGGGAACGGCTACAATGAGCAGTTCTTC	CASSPGGNGYNEQFF
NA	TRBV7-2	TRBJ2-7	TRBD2	TGTGCCAGCAGCTTAGTGGCAGCGGGGGGGACTTACGAGCAGTACTTC	CASSLVAAGGTYEQYF
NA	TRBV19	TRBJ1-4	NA	TGTGCCAGTAGTCAGCTCCTAGGGGGGGATGAAAAACTGTTTTTT	CASSQLLGGDEKLFF
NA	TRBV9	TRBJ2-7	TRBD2	TGTGCCAGCAGCGTAGCCGGGACTAGCGGGCGCGAGCAGTACTTC	CASSVAGTSGREQYF
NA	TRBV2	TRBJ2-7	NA	TGTGCCAGCCGGGACTTCTACGAGCAGTACTTC	CASRDFYEQYF
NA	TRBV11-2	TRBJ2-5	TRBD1	TGTGCCAGCAGCAAGACAGGGCTAAACCAAGAGACCCAGTACTTC	CASSKTGLNQETQYF
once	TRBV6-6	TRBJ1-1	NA	TGTGCCAGCAGTTACTCAGGGGGTGAAGCTTTCTTT	CASSYSGGEAFF
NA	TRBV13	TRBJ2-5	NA	TGTGCCAGCAGTGCTTCGGGTTCGGGGACCCAGTACTTC	CASSASGSGTQYF
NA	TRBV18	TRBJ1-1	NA	TGTGCCAGCTCACCCCTGGCAGGGGTGAACACTGAAGCTTTCTTT	CASSPLAGVNTEAFF
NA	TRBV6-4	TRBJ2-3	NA	TGTGCCAGCAGTGACTCCCAGGGAGGTACAGATACGCAGTATTTT	CASSDSQGGTDTQYF
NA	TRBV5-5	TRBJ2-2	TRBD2	TGTGCCAGCAGCCCACTAGCGGGAGGCAACACCGGGGAGCTGTTTTTT	CASSPLAGGNTGELFF
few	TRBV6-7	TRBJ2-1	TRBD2	TGTGCCAGCACCAAGGGACTAGCGGAGTTAAATGAGCAGTTCTTC	CASTKGLAELNEQFF
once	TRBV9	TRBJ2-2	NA	TGTGCCAGCAGCGTAGCGGCTAGCAGGGAGCTGTTTTTT	CASSVAASRELFF
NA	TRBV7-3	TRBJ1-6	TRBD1	TGTTCCAGCAGCTTAGGACCCAGACAGGGAAAAAATAATTCACCCCTCCACTTT	CSSSLGPRQGKNNSPLHF
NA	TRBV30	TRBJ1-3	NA	TGTGCCTGTGGCTTTGGAAACACCATATATTTT	CACGFGNTIYF
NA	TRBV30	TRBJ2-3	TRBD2	TGTGCCTGGAATCTTGAGCGGGGGGCCGCAGGCACAGATACGCAGTATTTT	CAWNLERGAAGTDTQYF
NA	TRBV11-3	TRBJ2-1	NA	TGTGCCAGCAGCTTAACCCGGTCGAATGAGCAGTTCTTC	CASSLTRSNEQFF
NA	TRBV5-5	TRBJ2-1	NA	TGTGCCAGCACCCGCCGTGTTCCCCAGGGTGAGCAGTTCTTC	CASTRRVPQGEQFF
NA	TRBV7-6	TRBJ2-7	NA	TGTGCCAGCAGCCAAACAGGGAACGAGCAGTACTTC	CASSQTGNEQYF
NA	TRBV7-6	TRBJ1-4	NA	TGTGCCAGCAGCTTGGGGGCCCGGGGCAGTGAAAAACTGTTTTTT	CASSLGARGSEKLFF
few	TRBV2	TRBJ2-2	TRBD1	TGTGCCTCCGGGACAGGGTCGAACACCGGGGAGCTGTTTTTT	CASGTGSNTGELFF
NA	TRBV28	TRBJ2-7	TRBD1	TGTGCCAGCAGCTCAGGGGGCCTGAGCTACGAGCAGTACTTC	CASSSGGLSYEQYF
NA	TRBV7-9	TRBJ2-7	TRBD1	TGTGCCAGCAGCTTTGAGGGACAGGTAATCGAGCAGTACTTC	CASSFEGQVIEQYF
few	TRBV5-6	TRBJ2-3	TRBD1	TGTGCCAGCAGGGAAGGGACAGCCACAGATACGCAGTATTTT	CASREGTATDTQYF
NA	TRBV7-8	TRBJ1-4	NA	TGTGCCAGCAGCCCAGTCGAAACAACTAATGAAAAACTGTTTTTT	CASSPVETTNEKLFF
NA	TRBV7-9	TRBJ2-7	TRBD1	TGTGCCAGCAGGGGGGACAGGCACTACGAGCAGTACTTC	CASRGDRHYEQYF
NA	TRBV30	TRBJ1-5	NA	TGTGCCTGGAGTGTCGGGGGGCTGAGCAATCAGCCCCAGCATTTT	CAWSVGGLSNQPQHF
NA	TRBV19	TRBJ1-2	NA	TGTGCCAGTAGTATACAGTTGGGAGGGGGGGTAGGCGGCTACACCTTC	CASSIQLGGGVGGYTF
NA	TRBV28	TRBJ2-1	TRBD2	TGTGCCAGCAGTTCCGGGACTAGCGGGAGCTGGGGCTACAATGAGCAGTTCTTC	CASSSGTSGSWGYNEQFF
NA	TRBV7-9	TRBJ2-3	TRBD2	TGTGCCAGCAGCCCAAGGACTAGCGGAAGCACAGATACGCAGTATTTT	CASSPRTSGSTDTQYF
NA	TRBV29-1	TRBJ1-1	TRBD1	TGCAGCGTTCCGGGACAGGGGCTGGGCACTGAAGCTTTCTTT	CSVPGQGLGTEAFF